The present TCR beta chain was sequenced within a study of blood T cell repertoires in COVID-19. The overall study: Material from acute and convalescent COVID-19 was sourced from the United States, Italy and Spain. Nucleic acid was either cDNA or gDNA, and it came from T cells, B-cell-depleted T cells, or PBMCs.

The ends lost 4 bases at V and 6 bases at J; junction bases unmatched: 11. CDR3 length: 15 amino acids. Per germline, CDR1 SGHNT and CDR2 YYREEE (reference sequence). In the original analysis: Estimation of nucleated cell counts was performed using reference gene primer amplification. Data came from immunoSEQ multiplex PCR; TCRdb stores just in-frame clones and leaves some out. The V and J calls and clone size are taken from that table; D and trimming were inferred from the DNA. The top ten hold about 4.5% of the sample, which has some 290,000 clones, roughly 85% seen once. The TCR was taken from a man between 60 and 75 years old who had recovered from COVID-19. The sequencing input was peripheral blood. V gene TRBV5-4 combines with J gene TRBJ2-3; TRBD1 matches 7 bases. The CDR3 DNA is TGTGCCAGCAGCATCGGACAGGTGCAGGGGGATACGCAGTATTTT. Protein sequence: CASSIGQVQGDTQYF.